This entry concerns a single TCR beta chain. What it recognizes is unknown. The data originate from a study of CD8+ T cells in alopecia areata. The germline V gene encodes CDR1 SEHNR and CDR2 FQNEAQ (reference sequence). V shed 6 bases and J shed 5 bases, with 14 bases lying between them. The CDR3 contains 13 residues. cDNA reverse transcribed from extracted RNA served as the sequencing template. Data came from immunoSEQ multiplex PCR; TCRdb stores just in-frame clones and leaves some out. Among about 150,000 clones, around 55% were seen once, and the ten largest hold 15% to 20%. Points from the study as a whole: Scalp lesions, especially in alopecia totalis/universalis, had higher clonality than normal scalp.

The origin of this receptor is a human donor with alopecia areata. The rearrangement links TRBV7-9 to TRBJ2-7; D ambiguous. This specimen consisted of CD8+ T cells sorted from blood, obtained at week 0. CDR3 DNA: TGTGCCAGCAGGTCGGGCCCCACCAACGAGCAGTACTTC. This gives the protein CASRSGPTNEQYF.